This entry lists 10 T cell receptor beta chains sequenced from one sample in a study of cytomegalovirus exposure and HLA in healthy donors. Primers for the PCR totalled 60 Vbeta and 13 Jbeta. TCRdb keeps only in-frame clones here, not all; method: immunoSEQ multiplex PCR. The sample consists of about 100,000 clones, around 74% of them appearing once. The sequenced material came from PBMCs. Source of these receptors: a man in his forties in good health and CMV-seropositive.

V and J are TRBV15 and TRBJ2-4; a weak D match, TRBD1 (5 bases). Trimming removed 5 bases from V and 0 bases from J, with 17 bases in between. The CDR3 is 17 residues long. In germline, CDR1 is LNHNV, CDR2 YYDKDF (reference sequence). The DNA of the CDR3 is TGTGCCACCAGCCCCGTGGGGCAATCTCTAGCCAAAAACATTCAGTACTTC. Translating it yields CATSPVGQSLAKNIQYF.

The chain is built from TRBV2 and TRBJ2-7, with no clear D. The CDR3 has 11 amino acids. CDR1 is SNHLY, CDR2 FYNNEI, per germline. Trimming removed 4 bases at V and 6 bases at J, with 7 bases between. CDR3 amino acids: CASSVDSEQYF. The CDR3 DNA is TGTGCCAGCAGTGTCGATAGCGAGCAGTACTTC.

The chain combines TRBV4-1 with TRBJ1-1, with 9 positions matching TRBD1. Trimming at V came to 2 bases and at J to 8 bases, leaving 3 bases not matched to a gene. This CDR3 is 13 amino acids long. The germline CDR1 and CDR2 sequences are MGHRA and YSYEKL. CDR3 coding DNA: TGCGCCAGCAGCCAAAACAGGGGGCTCGAAGCTTTCTTT. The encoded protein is CASSQNRGLEAFF.

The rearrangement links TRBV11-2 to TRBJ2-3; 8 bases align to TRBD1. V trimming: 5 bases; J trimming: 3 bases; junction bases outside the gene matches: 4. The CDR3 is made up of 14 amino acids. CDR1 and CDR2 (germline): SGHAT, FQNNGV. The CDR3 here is CASSPGGRTDTQYF. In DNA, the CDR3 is TGTGCCAGCAGCCCAGGGGGCCGGACAGATACGCAGTATTTT.

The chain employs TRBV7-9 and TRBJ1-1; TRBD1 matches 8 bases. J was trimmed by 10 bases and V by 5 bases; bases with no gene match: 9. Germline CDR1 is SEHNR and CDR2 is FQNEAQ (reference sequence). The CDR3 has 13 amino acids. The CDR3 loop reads CASSAYDRGRAFF. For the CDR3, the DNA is TGTGCCAGCAGCGCCTATGACAGGGGTCGAGCTTTCTTT.

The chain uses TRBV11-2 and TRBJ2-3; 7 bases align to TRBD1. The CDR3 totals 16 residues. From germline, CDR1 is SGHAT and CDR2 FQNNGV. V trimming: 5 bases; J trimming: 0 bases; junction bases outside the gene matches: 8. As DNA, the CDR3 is TGTGCCAGCAGCACCGGACAGGTTCAGAGCACAGATACGCAGTATTTT. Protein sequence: CASSTGQVQSTDTQYF.

As DNA, the CDR3 is TGCGCCAGCAGCCCGGGACTAGCGGGGACAGATACGCAGTATTTT. It specifies CASSPGLAGTDTQYF. This chain joins TRBV5-1 and TRBJ2-3; 13 bases match TRBD2. The CDR3 runs 15 residues. Germline loops: CDR1 SGHRS, CDR2 YFSETQ. Trimming at V came to 4 bases and at J to 3 bases, leaving 2 bases not matched to a gene. The variable domain in full, with the rest retrieved from reference TRBV5-1 and TRBJ2-3, is KAGVTQTPRYLIKTRGQQVTLSCSPISGHRSVSWYQQTPGQGLQFLFEYFSETQRNKGNFPGRFSGRQFSNSRSEMNVSTLELGDSALYLCASSPGLAGTDTQYFGPGTRLTVL.

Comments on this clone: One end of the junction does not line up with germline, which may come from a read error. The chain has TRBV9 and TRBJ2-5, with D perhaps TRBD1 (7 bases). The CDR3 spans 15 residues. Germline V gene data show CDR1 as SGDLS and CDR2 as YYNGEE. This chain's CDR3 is CANSGFGTVKETQYF. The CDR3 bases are TGTGCCAACAGCGGGTTCGGGACAGTAAAAGAGACCCAGTACTTC. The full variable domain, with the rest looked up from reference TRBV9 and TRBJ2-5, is DSGVTQTPKHLITATGQRVTLRCSPRSGDLSVYWYQQSLDQGLQFLIQYYNGEERAKGNILERFSAQQFPDLHSELNLSSLELGDSALYFCANSGFGTVKETQYFGPGTRLLVL.

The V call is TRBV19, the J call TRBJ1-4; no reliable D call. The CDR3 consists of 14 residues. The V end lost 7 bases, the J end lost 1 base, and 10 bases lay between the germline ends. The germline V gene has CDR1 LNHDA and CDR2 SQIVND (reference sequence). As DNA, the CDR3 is TGTGCCAGTACGGGGAAGGGAACTAATGAAAAACTGTTTTTT. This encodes CASTGKGTNEKLFF.

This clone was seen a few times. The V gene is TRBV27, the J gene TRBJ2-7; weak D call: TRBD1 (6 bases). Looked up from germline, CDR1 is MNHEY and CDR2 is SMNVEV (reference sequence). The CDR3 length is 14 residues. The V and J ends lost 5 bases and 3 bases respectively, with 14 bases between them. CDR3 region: CASSLDRSYYEQYF. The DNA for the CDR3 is TGTGCCAGCAGTCTTGACAGGAGCTACTACGAGCAGTACTTC.